The 2 T cell receptor beta chains below all came from one sample that was sequenced in a study of T-cell reconstitution after alpha-beta-depleted transplantation in children. Unique molecular identifiers were used in preparing the TCRbeta library. TCRdb analysed the PCR reads with MiXCR anew, one entry per CDR3 protein. Of approximately 520,000 distinct CDR3 sequences in the sample, 30% to 35% were seen once. The sequences come from PBMCs from the stem cell graft donor, collected from the stem cell graft. The source of these receptors is a human donor who donated a stem cell graft to a child with aplastic anemia.

The chain recombines TRBV7-8 with TRBJ2-1; TRBD2 matches 8 bases. The germline CDR1 and CDR2 sequences are SGHVS and FQNEAQ. The CDR3 is 15 residues long. V lost 3 bases to trimming and J lost 0 bases; unmatched junction nucleotides: 1. The CDR3, as DNA: TGTGCCAGCAGCTTCCGGGGGGGCTCCTACAATGAGCAGTTCTTC. Translated, it gives CASSFRGGSYNEQFF.

This chain links TRBV12-3 or TRBV12-4 with TRBJ2-1; the match to TRBD2 covers 12 bases. This CDR3 has 15 residues. V shed 2 bases, J shed 7 bases, and the junction held 3 bases outside the gene matches. CDR3 loop: CASSLLLAGGNEQFF. In nucleotides, the CDR3 is TGTGCCAGCAGTTTACTACTAGCGGGAGGAAATGAGCAGTTCTTC.